Presented here are 8 T cell receptor beta chains from one specimen sequenced in a study of blood T cells in healthy people across ages. Using a J-beta primer mix together with a sample-barcoded 5' primer, a second PCR was run for roughly 6 to 12 cycles. TCRdb itself ran the 5' RACE reads through MiXCR, one entry per CDR3 protein. The sample contains about 1.4 million distinct CDR3 sequences, approximately 59% of which appear only once. Sequenced: blood. These receptors were taken from a man aged 18 to 29 in good health.

Worth noting for this clonotype: This may come from a read error, since a much larger clone is one base off. The V gene is TRBV20-1, the J gene TRBJ2-7, with D perhaps matching TRBD1 or TRBD2 (5 bases each). Deletions cut 3 bases from V and 2 bases from J, with 14 bases between. The CDR3 consists of 14 residues. Per germline, CDR1 DFQATT and CDR2 SNEGSKA (reference sequence). CDR3 residues: CSARGPALAYEQYF. The CDR3 DNA is TGCAGTGCTAGGGGACCAGCGCTGGCCTACGAGCAGTACTTC.

This clonotype was detected only a few times. The CDR3 DNA is TGTGCCAGCAGTTACTCCCGACTAGCGGACACAGATACGCAGTATTTT. This gives the protein CASSYSRLADTDTQYF. V gene TRBV6-6 combines with J gene TRBJ2-3; 9 nucleotides line up with TRBD2. The length of the CDR3 is 16 residues. Germline V lookup: CDR1 MNHNY, CDR2 SVGAGI (reference sequence). With V trimmed by 0 bases and J by 2 bases, 3 bases remained unmatched.

The chain is built from TRBV4-1 and TRBJ2-3; 7 positions match TRBD2. V shed 5 bases and J 5 bases; nucleotides not matched to a gene: 13. CDR1 MGHRA and CDR2 YSYEKL come from the germline V gene. CDR3 size: 16 residues. In DNA, the CDR3 is TGCGCCAGCAGCGCCCGACTAGCTAATCATCAAGATACGCAGTATTTT. This encodes CASSARLANHQDTQYF.

The count of this clonotype is one. V usage is TRBV10-3 and J usage is TRBJ2-1; D ambiguous. The germline V and J ends were trimmed by 0 bases and 9 bases, with 9 bases remaining between them. The CDR3 is 13 residues long. CDR1 is ENHRY, CDR2 SYGVKD, per germline. CDR3 DNA: TGTGCCATCAGTGAGTCCGGTACATTTGAGCAGTTCTTC. This gives the protein CAISESGTFEQFF.

V and J are TRBV5-1 and TRBJ2-5, with TRBD1 matching 7 bases. Trimming at V came to 4 bases and at J to 5 bases, leaving 8 bases not matched to a gene. Per germline, CDR1 SGHRS and CDR2 YFSETQ. This CDR3 is built from 14 residues. The CDR3 coding sequence is TGCGCCAGCAGCCTGGACAGGCTCGGGGAGACCCAGTACTTC. Translated: CASSLDRLGETQYF.

The rearrangement links TRBV11-2 to TRBJ2-7, with 12 nucleotides matching TRBD2. The CDR3 is 20 amino acids. Germline loops: CDR1 SGHAT, CDR2 FQNNGV. The V and J ends lost 2 bases and 0 bases, in that order; junction bases with no gene match: 14. Here the CDR3 DNA reads TGTGCCAGCAGCTTAACCTTTACGGCTAGCGGGAGGGGCAGCTCCTACGAGCAGTACTTC. Protein: CASSLTFTASGRGSSYEQYF.

This clonotype was recorded a few times. The rearrangement uses TRBV20-1 and TRBJ2-4; D ambiguous. The J call may not be correct, given that the DNA end is closer to TRBJ2-7. This CDR3 has 12 amino acids. Germline V gene sequence: CDR1 DFQATT, CDR2 SNEGSKA (reference sequence). The CDR3 coding sequence is TGCAGTGCCAGTCATTTGGGTAACGAGCAGTACTTC. Translation gives CSASHLGNEQYF.

The gene calls are TRBV3-1 and TRBJ1-2, with D perhaps matching TRBD1 (5 bases). V was pared by 9 bases and J by 4 bases, with 18 bases between. CDR1 is LGHDT and CDR2 is YNNKEL in the germline V gene (reference sequence). The CDR3 contains 14 residues. The CDR3 DNA sequence: TGTGCCAGTAGCACCCACCCGCAGGGCTATGGCTACACCTTC. This translates into CASSTHPQGYGYTF.